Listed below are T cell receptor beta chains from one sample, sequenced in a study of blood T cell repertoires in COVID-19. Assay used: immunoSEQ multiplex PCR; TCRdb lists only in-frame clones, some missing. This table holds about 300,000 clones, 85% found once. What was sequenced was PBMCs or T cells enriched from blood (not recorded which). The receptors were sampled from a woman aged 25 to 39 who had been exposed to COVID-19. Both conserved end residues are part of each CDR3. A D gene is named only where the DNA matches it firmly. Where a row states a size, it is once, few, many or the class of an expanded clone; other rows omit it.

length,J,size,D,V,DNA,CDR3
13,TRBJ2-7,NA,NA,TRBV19,TGTGCCAGTAGTGGCGGGAGAGGGGGCGAGCAGTACTTC,CASSGGRGGEQYF
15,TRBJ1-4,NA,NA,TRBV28,TGTGCCACCTTTTACAAAACAACAACTAATGAAAAACTGTTTTTT,CATFYKTTTNEKLFF
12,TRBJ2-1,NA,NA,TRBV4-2,TGTGCCAGCAGCCAAGTTCGGAATGAGCAGTTCTTC,CASSQVRNEQFF
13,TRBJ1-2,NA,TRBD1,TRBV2,TGTGCCAGCAGCGTCGGGACAGACTATGGCTACACCTTC,CASSVGTDYGYTF
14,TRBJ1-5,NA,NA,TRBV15,TGTGCCACCAGTTTAGACATAAGCAATCAGCCCCAGCATTTT,CATSLDISNQPQHF
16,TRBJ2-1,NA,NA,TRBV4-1,TGCGCCAGCAGCCAAGAATTAGGACTGCCCGACAATGAGCAGTTCTTC,CASSQELGLPDNEQFF
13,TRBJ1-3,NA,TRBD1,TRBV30,TGTGCCTGGAGTGTGGCAGGGGGAAACCCCATATATTTT,CAWSVAGGNPIYF
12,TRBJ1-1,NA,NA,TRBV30,TGTGCCTGGAGTGTTGGGGGAGGGAAAGCTTTCTTT,CAWSVGGGKAFF
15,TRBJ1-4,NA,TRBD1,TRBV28,TGTGCCAGCCTTACTCCAGGGGGCCCGAATGAAAAACTGTTTTTT,CASLTPGGPNEKLFF
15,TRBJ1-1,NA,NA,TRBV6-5,TGTGCCAGCAGTTACACAACCACAGGGTACACTGAAGCTTTCTTT,CASSYTTTGYTEAFF
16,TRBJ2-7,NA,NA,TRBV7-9,TGTGCCAGCAGCTCAGGGGGTGGCGGGCGGGACTACGAGCAGTACTTC,CASSSGGGGRDYEQYF
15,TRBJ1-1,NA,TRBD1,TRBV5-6,TGTGCCAGCAGCTTACGACAGGGCTGGGGCACTGAAGCTTTCTTT,CASSLRQGWGTEAFF
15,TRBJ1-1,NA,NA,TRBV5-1,TGCGCCAGCTGCAGTGGGCTGGGGCTGGGTACTGAAGCTTTCTTT,CASCSGLGLGTEAFF
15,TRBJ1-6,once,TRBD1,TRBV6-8,TGTGCCAGCACGACAGGGGGCAACTATAATTCACCCCTCCACTTT,CASTTGGNYNSPLHF